This T cell receptor beta chain was recorded in a study of Graves' ophthalmopathy and Graves' hyperthyroidism. Beta-chain TCR CDR3 regions were amplified from RNA transcripts. The first-round RT-PCR employed HTBI primers together with the Qiagen OneStep RT-PCR kit. A multiplex PCR was then performed as the second round. TCRdb redid the calling of the multiplex PCR reads with MiXCR, one entry per CDR3 protein. The sample yields around 600,000 distinct CDR3 sequences, roughly 41% seen once. The CDR3 is 15 residues long. V lost 0 bases, J lost 6 bases, and 14 bases lay in between. Germline V gene data show CDR1 as LGHDT and CDR2 as YNNKEL (reference sequence).

V is TRBV3-1 and J is TRBJ2-5; D is uncertain. Input material: peripheral blood. The sequence was obtained from an adult man with Graves' ophthalmopathy. CDR3 residues: CASSQDRRRIKTQYF. The CDR3 nucleotides are TGTGCCAGCAGCCAAGATCGTCGTAGGATAAAGACCCAGTACTTC.